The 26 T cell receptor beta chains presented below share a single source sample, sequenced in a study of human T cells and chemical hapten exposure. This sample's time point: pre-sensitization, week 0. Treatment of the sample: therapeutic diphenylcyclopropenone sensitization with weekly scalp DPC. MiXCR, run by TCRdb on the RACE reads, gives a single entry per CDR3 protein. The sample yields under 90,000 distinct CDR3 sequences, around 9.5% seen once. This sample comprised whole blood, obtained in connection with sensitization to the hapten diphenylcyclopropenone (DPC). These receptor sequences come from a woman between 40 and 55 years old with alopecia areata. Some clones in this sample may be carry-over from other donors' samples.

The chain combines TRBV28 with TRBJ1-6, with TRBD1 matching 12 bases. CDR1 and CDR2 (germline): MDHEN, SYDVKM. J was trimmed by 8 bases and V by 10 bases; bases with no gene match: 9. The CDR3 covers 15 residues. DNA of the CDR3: TGTGCCACCATCGGGGACAGGGGGCTTGATTCACCCCTCCACTTT. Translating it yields CATIGDRGLDSPLHF.

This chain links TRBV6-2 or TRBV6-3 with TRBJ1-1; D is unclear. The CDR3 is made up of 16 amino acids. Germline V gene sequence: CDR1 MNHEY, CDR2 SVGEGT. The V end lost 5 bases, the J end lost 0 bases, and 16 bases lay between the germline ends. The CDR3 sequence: CASSPFPGELNTEAFF. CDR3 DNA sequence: TGTGCCAGCAGTCCCTTCCCGGGCGAGCTGAACACTGAAGCTTTCTTT.

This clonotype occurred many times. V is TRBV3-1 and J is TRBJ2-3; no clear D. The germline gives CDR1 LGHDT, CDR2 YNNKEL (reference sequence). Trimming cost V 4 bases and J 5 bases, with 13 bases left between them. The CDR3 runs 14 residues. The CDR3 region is CASSPRPEGDTQYF. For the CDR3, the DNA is TGTGCCAGCAGCCCTCGTCCCGAAGGAGATACGCAGTATTTT.

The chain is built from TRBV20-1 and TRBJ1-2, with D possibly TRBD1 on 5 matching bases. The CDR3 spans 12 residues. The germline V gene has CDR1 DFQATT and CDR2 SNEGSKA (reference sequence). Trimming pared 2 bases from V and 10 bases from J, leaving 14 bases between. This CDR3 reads CSARPGFRDYTF. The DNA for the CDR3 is TGCAGTGCTAGACCAGGGTTTCGGGACTACACCTTC.

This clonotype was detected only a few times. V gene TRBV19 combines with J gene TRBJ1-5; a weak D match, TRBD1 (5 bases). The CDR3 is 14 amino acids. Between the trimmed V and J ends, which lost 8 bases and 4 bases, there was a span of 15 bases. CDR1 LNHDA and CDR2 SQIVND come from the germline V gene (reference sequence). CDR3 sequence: CASWDYRGNQPQHF. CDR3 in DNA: TGTGCCAGTTGGGACTACCGAGGGAATCAGCCCCAGCATTTT.

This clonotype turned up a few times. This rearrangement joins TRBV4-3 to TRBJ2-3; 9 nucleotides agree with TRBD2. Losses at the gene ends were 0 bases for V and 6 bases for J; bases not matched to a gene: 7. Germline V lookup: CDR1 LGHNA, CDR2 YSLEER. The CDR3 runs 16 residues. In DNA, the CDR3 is TGCGCCAGCAGCCAAGATGGAGCGGGGGGTACGGATACGCAGTATTTT. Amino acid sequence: CASSQDGAGGTDTQYF.

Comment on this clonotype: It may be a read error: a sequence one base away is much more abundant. CDR3 amino acids: CATTGDKGPDTQYF. For the CDR3, the DNA is TGTGCCACCACGGGGGATAAGGGGCCAGATACGCAGTATTTT. The chain recombines TRBV10-3 with TRBJ2-3; weak D call: TRBD2 (6 bases). Deletions cut 10 bases from V and 4 bases from J, with 18 bases between. The CDR3 runs 14 residues. The V gene's germline CDR1 is ENHRY and CDR2 SYGVKD.

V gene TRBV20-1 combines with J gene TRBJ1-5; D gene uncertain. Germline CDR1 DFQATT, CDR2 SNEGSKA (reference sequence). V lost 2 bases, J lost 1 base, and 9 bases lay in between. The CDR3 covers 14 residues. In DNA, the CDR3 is TGCAGTGCTAGAAGTTCAGTCAGCAATCAGCCCCAGCATTTT. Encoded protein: CSARSSVSNQPQHF.

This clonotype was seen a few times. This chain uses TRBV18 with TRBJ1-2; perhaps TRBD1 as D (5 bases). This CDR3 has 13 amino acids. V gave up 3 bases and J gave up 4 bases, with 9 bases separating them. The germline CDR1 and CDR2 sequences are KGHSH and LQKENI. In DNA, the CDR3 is TGTGCCAGCTCACCGGGGCTCCGCTATGGCTACACCTTC. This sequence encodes CASSPGLRYGYTF.

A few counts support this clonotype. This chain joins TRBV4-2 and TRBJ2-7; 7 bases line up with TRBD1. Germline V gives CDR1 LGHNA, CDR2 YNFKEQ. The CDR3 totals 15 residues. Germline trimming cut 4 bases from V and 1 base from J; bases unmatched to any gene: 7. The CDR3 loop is CASSPLRGRSYEQYF. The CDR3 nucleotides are TGTGCCAGCAGCCCCTTGAGGGGGCGGTCCTACGAGCAGTACTTC.

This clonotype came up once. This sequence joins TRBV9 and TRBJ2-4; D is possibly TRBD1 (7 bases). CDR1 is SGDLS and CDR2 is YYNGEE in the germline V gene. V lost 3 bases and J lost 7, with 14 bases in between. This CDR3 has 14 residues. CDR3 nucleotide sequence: TGTGCCAGCAGCGGCCGGGACAGCGGGAACATTCAGTACTTC. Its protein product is CASSGRDSGNIQYF.

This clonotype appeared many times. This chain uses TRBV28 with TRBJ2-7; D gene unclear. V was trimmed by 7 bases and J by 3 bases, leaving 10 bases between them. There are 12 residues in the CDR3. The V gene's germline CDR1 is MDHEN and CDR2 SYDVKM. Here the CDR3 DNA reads TGTGCCAGCACCCGTAGAAACTACGAGCAGTACTTC. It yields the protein CASTRRNYEQYF.

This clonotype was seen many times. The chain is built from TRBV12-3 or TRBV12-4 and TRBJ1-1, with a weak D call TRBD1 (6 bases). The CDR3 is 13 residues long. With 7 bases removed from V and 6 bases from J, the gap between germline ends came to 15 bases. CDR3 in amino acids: CASTAGAAAEAFF. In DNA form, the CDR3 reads TGTGCCAGCACTGCAGGGGCGGCAGCTGAAGCTTTCTTT.

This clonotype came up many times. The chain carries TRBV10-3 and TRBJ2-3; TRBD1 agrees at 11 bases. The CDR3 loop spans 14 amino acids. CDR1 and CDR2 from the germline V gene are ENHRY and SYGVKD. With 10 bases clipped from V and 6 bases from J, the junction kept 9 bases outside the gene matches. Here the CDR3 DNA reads TGTGCCACCGCTGGGACAGGGGGTTCGGATACGCAGTATTTT. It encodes CATAGTGGSDTQYF.

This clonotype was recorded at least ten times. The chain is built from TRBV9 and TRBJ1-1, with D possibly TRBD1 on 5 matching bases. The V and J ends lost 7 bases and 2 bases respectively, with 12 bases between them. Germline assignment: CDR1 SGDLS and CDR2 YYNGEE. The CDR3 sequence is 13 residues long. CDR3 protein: CASGAPTNTEAFF. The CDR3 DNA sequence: TGTGCCAGCGGGGCCCCAACTAACACTGAAGCTTTCTTT. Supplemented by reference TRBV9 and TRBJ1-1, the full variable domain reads DSGVTQTPKHLITATGQRVTLRCSPRSGDLSVYWYQQSLDQGLQFLIQYYNGEERAKGNILERFSAQQFPDLHSELNLSSLELGDSALYFCASGAPTNTEAFFGQGTRLTVV.

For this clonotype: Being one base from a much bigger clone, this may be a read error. The CDR3 region has the DNA TGCAGTGCTGGACACCAGATAAGGGAAAAACTGTTTTTT. Its translation: CSAGHQIREKLFF. The rearrangement links TRBV20-1 to TRBJ1-4; a weak D match, TRBD1 (5 bases). Germline CDR1 is DFQATT and CDR2 is SNEGSKA (reference sequence). The CDR3 sequence is 13 residues long. The germline V and J ends were trimmed by 5 bases and 8 bases, with 15 bases remaining between them.

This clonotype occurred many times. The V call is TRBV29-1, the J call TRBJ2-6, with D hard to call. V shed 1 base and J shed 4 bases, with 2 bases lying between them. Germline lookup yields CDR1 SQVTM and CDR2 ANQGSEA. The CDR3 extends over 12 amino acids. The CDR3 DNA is TGCAGCGTTGAAGGAGGGGCCAACGTCCTGACTTTC. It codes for CSVEGGANVLTF.

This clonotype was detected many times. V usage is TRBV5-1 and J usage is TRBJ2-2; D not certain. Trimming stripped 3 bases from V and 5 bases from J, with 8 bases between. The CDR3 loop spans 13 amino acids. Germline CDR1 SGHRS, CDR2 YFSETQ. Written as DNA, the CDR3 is TGCGCCAGCAGCTCTGGACCTACCGGGGAGCTGTTTTTT. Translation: CASSSGPTGELFF.

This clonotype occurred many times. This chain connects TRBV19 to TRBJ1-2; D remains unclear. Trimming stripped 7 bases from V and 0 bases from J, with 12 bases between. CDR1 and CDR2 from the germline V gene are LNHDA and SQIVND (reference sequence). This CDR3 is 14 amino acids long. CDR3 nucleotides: TGTGCCAGTACCCTCAGACCTGCTAACTATGGCTACACCTTC. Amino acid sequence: CASTLRPANYGYTF.

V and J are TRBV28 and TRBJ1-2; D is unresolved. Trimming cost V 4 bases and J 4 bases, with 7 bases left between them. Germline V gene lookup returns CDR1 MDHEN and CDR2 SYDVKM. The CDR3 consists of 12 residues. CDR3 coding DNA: TGTGCCAGCAGTTGGGATTCCTATGGCTACACCTTC. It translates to CASSWDSYGYTF.

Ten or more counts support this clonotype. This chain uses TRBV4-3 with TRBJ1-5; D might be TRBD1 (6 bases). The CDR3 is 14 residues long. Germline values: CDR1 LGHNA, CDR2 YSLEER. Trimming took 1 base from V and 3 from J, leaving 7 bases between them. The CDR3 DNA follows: TGCGCCAGCAGCCAAGGGGACACCAATCAGCCCCAGCATTTT. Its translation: CASSQGDTNQPQHF.

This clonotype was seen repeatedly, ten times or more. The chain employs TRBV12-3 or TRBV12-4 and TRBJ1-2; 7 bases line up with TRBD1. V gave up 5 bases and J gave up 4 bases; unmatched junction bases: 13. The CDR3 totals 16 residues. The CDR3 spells CASSPDRAGFGYGYTF. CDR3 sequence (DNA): TGTGCCAGCAGTCCCGACAGGGCCGGTTTCGGCTATGGCTACACCTTC.

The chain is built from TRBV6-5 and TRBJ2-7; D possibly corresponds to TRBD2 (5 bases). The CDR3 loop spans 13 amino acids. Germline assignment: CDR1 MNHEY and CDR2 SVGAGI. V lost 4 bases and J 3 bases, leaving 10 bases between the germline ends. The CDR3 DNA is TGTGCCAGCAGTTCAAACCGGGACTACGAGCAGTACTTC. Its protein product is CASSSNRDYEQYF.

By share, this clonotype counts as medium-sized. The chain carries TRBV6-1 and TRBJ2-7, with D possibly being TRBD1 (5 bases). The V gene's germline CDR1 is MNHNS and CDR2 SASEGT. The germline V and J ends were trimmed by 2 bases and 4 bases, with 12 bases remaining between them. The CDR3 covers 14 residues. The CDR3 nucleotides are TGTGCCAGCAGTGAAACAGGACGGAATTACGAGCAGTACTTC. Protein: CASSETGRNYEQYF.

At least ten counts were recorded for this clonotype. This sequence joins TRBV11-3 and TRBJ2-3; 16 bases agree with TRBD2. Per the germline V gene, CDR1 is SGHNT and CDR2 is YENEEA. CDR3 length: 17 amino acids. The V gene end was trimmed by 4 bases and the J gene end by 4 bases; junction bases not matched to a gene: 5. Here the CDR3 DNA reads TGTGCCAGCAGCTCGGGACTAGCGGGGGGGCGTGCAGATACGCAGTATTTT. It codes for CASSSGLAGGRADTQYF.

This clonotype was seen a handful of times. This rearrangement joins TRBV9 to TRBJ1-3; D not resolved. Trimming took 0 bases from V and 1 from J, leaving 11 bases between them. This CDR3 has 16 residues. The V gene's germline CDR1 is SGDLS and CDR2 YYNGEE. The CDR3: CASSVEIGNSGNTIYF. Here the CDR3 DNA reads TGTGCCAGCAGCGTAGAGATCGGGAATTCTGGAAACACCATATATTTT. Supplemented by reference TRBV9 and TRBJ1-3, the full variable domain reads DSGVTQTPKHLITATGQRVTLRCSPRSGDLSVYWYQQSLDQGLQFLIQYYNGEERAKGNILERFSAQQFPDLHSELNLSSLELGDSALYFCASSVEIGNSGNTIYFGEGSWLTVV.